Listed below are T cell receptor beta chains from one sample, sequenced in a study of regulatory T cells in long-lasting Graves disease. Via MiXCR, TCRdb re-called the multiplex PCR reads, giving one row per CDR3 protein. The data contain approximately 350,000 distinct CDR3 sequences, approximately 15% of them singletons. The sample was also reused in another study, on T cells in Graves' hyperthyroidism and ophthalmopathy.

The specimen comprised peripheral blood mononuclear cells (PBMCs), sampled at new diagnosis, from a patient treated with antithyroid drugs. The receptor set was obtained from a man aged 35 to 55 with Graves disease. CDR3s include the opening cysteine and the closing phenylalanine or tryptophan. Fields, in order: J gene, V gene, D gene, clone size, CDR3 DNA, CDR3 protein. D genes are given only for firm matches. Clone size is shown for a subset of rows, as once, few, many or a class of expanded clone.

TRBJ1-3 TRBV3-1 . many TGTGCCAGCAGCCAAGCGACTGCTCGCTCTGGAAACACCATATATTTT CASSQATARSGNTIYF
TRBJ2-3 TRBV29-1 . many TGCAGCGTTGAGCCACCTACAGGTCCAGATACGCAGTATTTT CSVEPPTGPDTQYF
TRBJ2-7 TRBV12-3/TRBV12-4 . many TGTGCCAGCAGTCCCGGAGGCTACGAGCAGTACTTC CASSPGGYEQYF
TRBJ1-1 TRBV11-3 . many TGTGCCAGCAGCCAGGGGCGGGGGGCGACTGAAGCTTTCTTT CASSQGRGATEAFF
TRBJ1-4 TRBV28 . many TGTGCCAGCAGGGTTTCCACTAATGAAAAACTGTTTTTT CASRVSTNEKLFF
TRBJ1-3 TRBV12-3/TRBV12-4 TRBD1 many TGTGCCAGCAGCTTAGGGACAGTTGGAAACACCATATATTTT CASSLGTVGNTIYF
TRBJ1-2 TRBV15 . few TGTGCCACCAGCAGAGCCACACGGGACGGACTCTTCTATGGCTACACCTTC CATSRATRDGLFYGYTF
TRBJ2-7 TRBV7-2 TRBD1 . TGTGCCAGCAGCACCCGACAGGGGATGAGGTACGAGCAGTACTTC CASSTRQGMRYEQYF
TRBJ2-5 TRBV11-3 TRBD2 many TGTGCCAGCAGCCCCGGGACTAGCGGGGGGGCGGTGGAGACCCAGTACTTC CASSPGTSGGAVETQYF
TRBJ1-5 TRBV28 TRBD1 many TGTGCCAGCAGTTTTGGGACAGGGAATCAGCCCCAGCATTTT CASSFGTGNQPQHF
TRBJ2-1 TRBV7-2 . many TGTGCCAGCAGCTTCGGACAGTCCTACAATGAGCAGTTCTTC CASSFGQSYNEQFF
TRBJ1-1 TRBV6-2/TRBV6-3 . many TGTGCCAGCAGTTACTCGCTTGGAACTGAAGCTTTCTTT CASSYSLGTEAFF
TRBJ2-2 TRBV2 TRBD1 many TGTGCCAGCAGCTCCGGGACAGGGATGGCCGGGGAGCTGTTTTTT CASSSGTGMAGELFF
TRBJ1-1 TRBV29-1 TRBD1 many TGCAGCGTTGAAGATTGGCAGGGGGCGGGAAGCACTGAAGCTTTCTTT CSVEDWQGAGSTEAFF
TRBJ2-7 TRBV2 . many TGTGCCACCGAGTACGACAGGAGCTCCTACGAGCAGTACTTC CATEYDRSSYEQYF
TRBJ1-1 TRBV12-3/TRBV12-4 . . TGTGCCAGCAGCAGCCGGGAGTCCACTGAAGCTTTCTTT CASSSRESTEAFF
TRBJ2-5 TRBV7-3 TRBD2 . TGTGCCAGCAGCCGGGGGGGGGACGACGGGACCCAGTACTTC CASSRGGDDGTQYF
TRBJ1-1 TRBV18 TRBD1 many TGTGCCAGCTCACCGACAGGGGCCATGAACACTGAAGCTTTCTTT CASSPTGAMNTEAFF
TRBJ2-1 TRBV9 . . TGTGCCAGCAGCACGACTGGTACTAACAATGAGCAGTTCTTC CASSTTGTNNEQFF
TRBJ2-3 TRBV2 TRBD1 many TGTGCCAGCAGTGAAGAACAGGGGGTTGGTACGCAGTATTTT CASSEEQGVGTQYF
TRBJ1-2 TRBV28 . . TGTGCCATCCGGAACGGGGTTAACTATGGCTACACCTTC CAIRNGVNYGYTF
TRBJ2-2 TRBV13 . many TGTGCCAGCAGCTTAGGTCTACAGGGAACCGGGGAGCTGTTTTTT CASSLGLQGTGELFF
TRBJ2-1 TRBV3-1 . many TGTGCCAGCAGCCAAGATAGGGGGGGAGGCTCCTACAATGAGCAGTTCTTC CASSQDRGGGSYNEQFF
TRBJ1-1 TRBV6-1 . many TGTGCCAGCAGTGGACCCGCACAGCGTATGAACACTGAAGCTTTCTTT CASSGPAQRMNTEAFF
TRBJ2-1 TRBV27 . many TGTGCCAGCAGTTTAGAAGGGCATTCCTACAATGAGCAGTTCTTC CASSLEGHSYNEQFF
TRBJ2-2 TRBV5-1 . few TGCGCCAGCAGCCCGTACCGCCTGAACACCGGGGAGCTGTTTTTT CASSPYRLNTGELFF
TRBJ2-2 TRBV29-1 . . TGCAGCGTAGGGGGGAGAACTTCGAACACCGGGGAGCTGTTTTTT CSVGGRTSNTGELFF
TRBJ1-4 TRBV6-2/TRBV6-3 . . TGTGCCAGCAGTCGACCTTCTAAGTTGCCGGAAAAACTGTTTTTT CASSRPSKLPEKLFF
TRBJ2-5 TRBV24-1 TRBD1 few TGTGCCACCAGTGATCTATCCGGGACAGGGCGTGAGACCCAGTACTTC CATSDLSGTGRETQYF
TRBJ2-3 TRBV19 . many TGTGCCAGTAGTTCCGGGGATACAGATACGCAGTATTTT CASSSGDTDTQYF
TRBJ2-5 TRBV28 . many TGTGCCAGCAGTTCGAGGGGTAGGCGTCGGGCGTACGAGACCCAGTACTTC CASSSRGRRRAYETQYF
TRBJ1-1 TRBV12-5 . . TGTGCTAGTGGTGTATCCAGGGAAGAAGCTTTCTTT CASGVSREEAFF
TRBJ2-5 TRBV28 . many TGTGCCAGCAGTTTACAGGGAGAGACCCAGTACTTC CASSLQGETQYF
TRBJ2-1 TRBV28 . many TGTGCCAGCAGTTTCGTTTCGGGGGTGAGCTACAATGAGCAGTTCTTC CASSFVSGVSYNEQFF
TRBJ1-1 TRBV28 . many TGTGCCAGCAGCCCGTTCAACCAGAACACTGAAGCTTTCTTT CASSPFNQNTEAFF
TRBJ2-7 TRBV6-1 TRBD1 many TGTGCCAGCACCAGGGACAGGGCGACCTACGAGCAGTACTTC CASTRDRATYEQYF
TRBJ2-1 TRBV6-1 TRBD2 few TGTGCCAGCAACCGACTAGCGGGGAGCTCCTACAATGAGCAGTTCTTC CASNRLAGSSYNEQFF
TRBJ2-7 TRBV12-3/TRBV12-4 . many TGTGCCAGCAGTATCACCTCCGAGCAGTACTTC CASSITSEQYF
TRBJ2-7 TRBV28 . many TGTGCCAGCAGTCCGCCGGGACAACCGCCCTACGAGCAGTACTTC CASSPPGQPPYEQYF
TRBJ1-2 TRBV2 TRBD1 many TGTGCCAGCAGTGCCCCAGGGGGCCGGCGTGGCTACACCTTC CASSAPGGRRGYTF
TRBJ2-5 TRBV3-1 . many TGTGCCAGCAGCCAAGATTCCGGGTGGGAGACCCAGTACTTC CASSQDSGWETQYF
TRBJ1-2 TRBV6-1 . few TGTGCCAGCATAGGTGCGGGCTATGGCTACACCTTC CASIGAGYGYTF
TRBJ2-1 TRBV6-1 . many TGTGCCAGCAGCGAACGACTCCCACCGCAGTTCTTC CASSERLPPQFF